This TCR beta chain was recorded in a study of shared clonotypes between healthy human individuals. CD45RO-negative CD8 cells positively selected for CCR7 made up the naive population, which excluded terminally differentiated effector memory CD45RA+ cells. None of the donors, who were healthy HIV-negative adults, had recently had acute infections or vaccinations. Germline V gives CDR1 MNHEY, CDR2 SMNVEV (reference sequence). This CDR3 is built from 16 residues. After removal of 6 bases from V and 0 bases from J, the junction contained 3 bases not matched to a gene. Assay: immunoSEQ multiplex PCR; the TCRdb copy retains only in-frame clones and omits some. The sample has around 600,000 clones, approximately 95% seen once.

Sequenced: naive CD8+ T cells sorted from blood. This chain connects TRBV27 to TRBJ2-1, with 12 bases that match TRBD2. The origin of this receptor is a woman in her 30s in good health. The CDR3 bases are TGTGCCAGCAGCCAGACTAGCGGGAGCTCCTACAATGAGCAGTTCTTC. It codes for CASSQTSGSSYNEQFF.